The 13 T cell receptor beta chains below were found in one sample sequenced in a study of patients and donors after allogeneic stem cell transplantation. In TCRdb, the RT-PCR reads were re-called with MiXCR into one record per CDR3 protein. The profile shows around 90,000 distinct CDR3 sequences, roughly 52% of them singletons. Sequenced material: blood, either unsorted or a sorted T cell fraction (not recorded which). The receptors derive from a human donor who was either an allogeneic HSCT recipient or a stem cell or donor lymphocyte infusion donor (not recorded which). It is not recorded whose cells these are; they may come from a transplant donor.

The chain carries TRBV7-2 and TRBJ2-1; no firm D call. The CDR3 spans 16 residues. V gave up 6 bases and J gave up 0 bases, with 15 bases separating them. The germline V gene encodes CDR1 SGHTA and CDR2 FQGNSA. CDR3 nucleotides: TGTGCCAGCAGTCATGACGTATTTAGCTCCTACAATGAGCAGTTCTTC. Protein: CASSHDVFSSYNEQFF.

The chain has TRBV6-5 and TRBJ1-3, with D perhaps TRBD1 (5 bases). V was cut by 2 bases and J by 3 bases, with 5 bases left in between. In germline, CDR1 is MNHEY, CDR2 SVGAGI. The CDR3 is 13 residues long. The DNA of the CDR3 is TGTGCCAGCAGTTACAGGGGTGGAAACACCATATATTTT. Its protein is CASSYRGGNTIYF.

V is TRBV6-5 and J is TRBJ1-6, with no clear D. The germline V gene has CDR1 MNHEY and CDR2 SVGAGI. The CDR3 runs 13 residues. The ends were cut back, 11 bases at V and 8 bases at J, with 16 bases in the middle. CDR3 coding DNA: TGTGCCGTCGGCCAGTCTCCCCATTCACCCCTCCACTTT. Its protein product is CAVGQSPHSPLHF.

In the case of this clonotype: At one of its ends the junction is not consistent with the germline gene, which may arise from a read error. The V and J genes are TRBV7-2 and TRBJ2-3, with 11 bases that match TRBD2. This CDR3 has 14 residues. Germline loops: CDR1 SGHTA, CDR2 FQGNSA. CDR3 protein: CASSVAGGADTQYF. CDR3 bases: TGTGCCAGCAGCGTAGCGGGAGGGGCAGATACGCAGTATTTT.

The V call is TRBV12-3 or TRBV12-4, the J call TRBJ1-5; TRBD1 matches at 8 bases. Germline trimming cut 5 bases from V and 5 bases from J; bases unmatched to any gene: 2. The CDR3 covers 13 residues. The CDR3 DNA is TGTGCCAGCAGTAGACAGGGGTATCAGCCCCAGCATTTT. It specifies CASSRQGYQPQHF.

This chain links TRBV7-3 with TRBJ1-2; D might be TRBD1 (6 bases). Trimming shortened V by 0 bases and J by 2 bases, and 13 bases separated the two germline ends. The CDR3 sequence is 16 residues long. Germline assignment: CDR1 SGHTA and CDR2 FQGTGA. The CDR3 region is CASSLTAGASNYGYTF. The CDR3 bases are TGTGCCAGCAGCTTAACGGCGGGGGCCAGCAACTATGGCTACACCTTC.

The gene calls are TRBV30 and TRBJ1-1; unclear D gene. From germline, CDR1 is GTSNPN and CDR2 SVGIG (reference sequence). This CDR3 has 10 residues. V was pared by 5 bases and J by 11 bases, with 12 bases between. The CDR3 loop reads CAWETAEAFF. CDR3 sequence (DNA): TGTGCCTGGGAAACAGCGGAGGCTTTCTTT.

This chain uses TRBV12-3 or TRBV12-4 with TRBJ1-2; D is uncertain. Trimming removed 5 bases at V and 7 bases at J, with 14 bases between. CDR3 length: 13 residues. CDR3 region: CASSPQEKSGYTF. The DNA for the CDR3 is TGTGCCAGCAGTCCTCAGGAAAAGTCTGGCTACACCTTC.

The chain carries TRBV12-3 or TRBV12-4 and TRBJ1-1; D gene unclear. V lost 7 bases to trimming and J lost 4 bases, with 19 bases between them. CDR3 size: 15 residues. CDR3 DNA: TGTGCCAGCACCCAAGACGGAGGAGTGGGCACTGAAGCTTTCTTT. Its protein is CASTQDGGVGTEAFF.

There are a few counts of this clonotype. This chain connects TRBV10-3 to TRBJ1-1, with 7 bases matching TRBD1. CDR1 and CDR2 from the germline V gene are ENHRY and SYGVKD. V lost 3 bases to trimming and J lost 7 bases; unmatched junction nucleotides: 5. The length of the CDR3 is 13 residues. CDR3 sequence: CAISEHRGGEAFF. Written as DNA, the CDR3 is TGTGCCATCAGTGAACACAGGGGTGGTGAAGCTTTCTTT.

This clonotype was recorded a few times. V is TRBV24-1 and J is TRBJ1-5; no firm D call. Germline assignment: CDR1 KGHDR and CDR2 SFDVKD. V gave up 0 bases and J gave up 4 bases, with 3 bases separating them. The CDR3 length is 13 residues. CDR3 in amino acids: CATSDLPNQPQHF. The CDR3 DNA is TGTGCCACCAGTGATTTGCCTAATCAGCCCCAGCATTTT.

This clonotype was detected a few times. V gene TRBV6-2 or TRBV6-3 combines with J gene TRBJ1-2; D is unresolved. This CDR3 is built from 11 residues. CDR1 is MNHEY, CDR2 SVGEGT, per germline. V lost 5 bases and J 4 bases, leaving 5 bases between the germline ends. CDR3 bases: TGTGCCAGCAGTCGAGGCTATGGCTACACCTTC. Its protein product is CASSRGYGYTF.

The rearrangement links TRBV11-2 to TRBJ1-4; D not resolved. V was trimmed by 0 bases and J by 4 bases, leaving 12 bases between them. Germline V gene data show CDR1 as SGHAT and CDR2 as FQNNGV. The CDR3 has 16 amino acids. The CDR3 bases are TGTGCCAGCAGCTTAGAGCCACACTCTTATAATGAAAAACTGTTTTTT. Translated, it gives CASSLEPHSYNEKLFF.